The present TCR beta chain was sequenced within a study of blood T cell repertoires in COVID-19. Study-level information: The cDNA or gDNA used as material had been derived from T cells, B-cell-depleted T cells, or PBMCs.

Authors' analysis steps: Reference gene primer amplification yielded estimated nucleated cell counts. Produced via immunoSEQ multiplex PCR; TCRdb's table is partial and in-frame only. V and J calls and clone size follow that table, whereas D and trimming were derived from the DNA. Among roughly 250,000 clones listed, roughly 91% were seen once. Germline V lookup: CDR1 SGHVS, CDR2 FQNEAQ. CDR3 size: 14 residues. Trimming cost V 5 bases and J 1 base, with 12 bases left between them. This clone came up once. Those enrolled, adults aged roughly 18 to 100 years, came from about two dozen US areas. Source material: PBMCs or T cells enriched from blood (not recorded which). The TCR sequence derives from a woman aged 35 to 49 with acute COVID-19. The chain combines TRBV7-8 with TRBJ2-7; the D gene is possibly TRBD1 (6 bases). CDR3 sequence reads: CASSIRDTSYEQYF. The CDR3 DNA reads TGTGCCAGCAGCATTCGGGACACTTCCTACGAGCAGTACTTC.